A single TCR beta chain is shown here with its context. The antigen is undetermined. The data are from a study of CD8+CD57+ T cells in acquired aplastic anemia. Study information: DNA recovered from sorted CD4+ and CD8+ cells had a mean of around 3.3 ug.

Researchers used genomic DNA as the template to profile TCR beta VDJ and CDR3. Via MiXCR, TCRdb re-called the reads, giving one row per CDR3 protein. This sample has over 150,000 distinct CDR3 sequences, with 48% found just once. Only patients with CD8+CD57+ cell expansion on flow cytometry were chosen for sequencing. Each patient had severe acquired aplastic anemia. Broader study findings: Approximately 27 CD8+ CDR3 sequences occurred in both the patients and the controls.

Trimming took 5 bases from V and 3 from J, leaving 11 bases between them. The CDR3 length is 15 residues. Germline lookup yields CDR1 SGHTA and CDR2 FQGNSA. The chain joins TRBV7-2 to TRBJ1-6; D perhaps matches TRBD1 (5 bases). The sequencing sample was made of sorted CD4+, CD8+, or CD8+CD57+ T cells (not recorded which) from PBMCs. This TCR derives from a human donor with aplastic anemia. Here the CDR3 reads CASSGRQFYNSPLHF. Written as DNA, the CDR3 is TGTGCCAGCAGCGGCCGACAGTTCTATAATTCACCCCTCCACTTT.